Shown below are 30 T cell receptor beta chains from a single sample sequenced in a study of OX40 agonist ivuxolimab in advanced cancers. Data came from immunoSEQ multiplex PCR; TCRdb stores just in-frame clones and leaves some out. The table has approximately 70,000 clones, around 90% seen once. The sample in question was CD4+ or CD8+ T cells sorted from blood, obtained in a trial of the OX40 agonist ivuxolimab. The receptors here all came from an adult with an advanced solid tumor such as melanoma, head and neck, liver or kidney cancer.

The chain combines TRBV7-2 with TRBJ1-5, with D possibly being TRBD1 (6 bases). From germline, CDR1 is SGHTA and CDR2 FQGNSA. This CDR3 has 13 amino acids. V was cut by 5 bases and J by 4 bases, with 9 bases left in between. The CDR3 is CASSKDRNQPQHF. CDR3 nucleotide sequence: TGTGCCAGCAGCAAGGACAGAAATCAGCCCCAGCATTTT.

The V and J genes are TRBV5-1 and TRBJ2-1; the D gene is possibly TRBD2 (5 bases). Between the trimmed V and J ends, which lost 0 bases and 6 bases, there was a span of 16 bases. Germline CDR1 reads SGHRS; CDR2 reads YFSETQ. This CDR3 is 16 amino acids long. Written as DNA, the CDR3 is TGCGCCAGCAGCTTGGATCCTGGCGGGTATCCCAATGAGCAGTTCTTC. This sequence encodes CASSLDPGGYPNEQFF.

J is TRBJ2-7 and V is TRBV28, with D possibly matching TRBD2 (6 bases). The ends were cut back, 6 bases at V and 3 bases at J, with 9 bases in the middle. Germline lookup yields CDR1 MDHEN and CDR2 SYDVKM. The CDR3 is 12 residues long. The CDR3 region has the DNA TGTGCCAGCAGCGGGGACTTCTACGAGCAGTACTTC. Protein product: CASSGDFYEQYF.

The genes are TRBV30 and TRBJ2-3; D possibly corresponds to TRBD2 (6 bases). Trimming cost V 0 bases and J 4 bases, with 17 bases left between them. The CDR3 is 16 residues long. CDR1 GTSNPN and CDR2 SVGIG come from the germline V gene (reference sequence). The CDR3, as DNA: TGTGCCTGGAGTGTACGAGCGGGTTCGGCCGCAGATACGCAGTATTTT. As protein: CAWSVRAGSAADTQYF.

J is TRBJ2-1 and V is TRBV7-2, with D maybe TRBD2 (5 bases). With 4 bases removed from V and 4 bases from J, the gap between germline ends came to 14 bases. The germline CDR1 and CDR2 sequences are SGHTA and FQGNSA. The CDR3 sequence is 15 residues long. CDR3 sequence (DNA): TGTGCCAGCAGCTACATAGCGCATACTTACAATGAGCAGTTCTTC. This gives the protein CASSYIAHTYNEQFF. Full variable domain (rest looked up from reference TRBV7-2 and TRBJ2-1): GAGVSQSPSNKVTEKGKDVELRCDPISGHTALYWYRQSLGQGLEFLIYFQGNSAPDKSGLPSDRFSAERTGGSVSTLTIQRTQQEDSAVYLCASSYIAHTYNEQFFGPGTRLTVL.

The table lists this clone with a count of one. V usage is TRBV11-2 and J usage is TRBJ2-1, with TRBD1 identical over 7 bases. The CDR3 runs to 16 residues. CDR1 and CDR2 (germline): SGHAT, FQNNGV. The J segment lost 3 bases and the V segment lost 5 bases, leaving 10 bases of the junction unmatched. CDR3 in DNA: TGTGCCAGCAGCCTACTGACAGGGTCCCTCTACAATGAGCAGTTCTTC. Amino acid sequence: CASSLLTGSLYNEQFF.

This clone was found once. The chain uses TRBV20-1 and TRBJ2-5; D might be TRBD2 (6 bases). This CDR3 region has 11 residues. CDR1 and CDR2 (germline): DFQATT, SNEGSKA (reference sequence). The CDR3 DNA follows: TGCAGGACTGGCGGGAAGGAGACCCAGTACTTC. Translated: CRTGGKETQYF.

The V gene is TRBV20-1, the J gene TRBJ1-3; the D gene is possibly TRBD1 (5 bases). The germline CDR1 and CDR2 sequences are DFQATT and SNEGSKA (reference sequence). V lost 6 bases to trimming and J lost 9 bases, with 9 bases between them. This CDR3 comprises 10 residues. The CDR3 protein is CSARRGTIYF. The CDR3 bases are TGCAGTGCGCGGAGGGGCACCATATATTTT.

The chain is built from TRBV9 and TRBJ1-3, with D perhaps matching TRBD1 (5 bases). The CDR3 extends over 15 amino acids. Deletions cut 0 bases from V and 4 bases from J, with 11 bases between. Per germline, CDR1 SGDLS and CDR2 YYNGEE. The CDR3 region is CASSVGGAVGNTIYF. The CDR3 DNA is TGTGCCAGCAGCGTAGGAGGGGCGGTAGGAAACACCATATATTTT.

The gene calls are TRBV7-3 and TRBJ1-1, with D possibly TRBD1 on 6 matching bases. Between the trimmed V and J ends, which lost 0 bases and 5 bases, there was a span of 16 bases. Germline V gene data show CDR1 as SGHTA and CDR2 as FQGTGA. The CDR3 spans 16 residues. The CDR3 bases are TGTGCCAGCAGCTTAACCCAGGGGAGGGTGGGAACTGAAGCTTTCTTT. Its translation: CASSLTQGRVGTEAFF.

CDR3 residues: CASSFGAVSYNEQFF. The CDR3 DNA sequence: TGTGCCAGCAGCTTCGGGGCAGTCTCCTACAATGAGCAGTTCTTC. The chain couples TRBV7-3 to TRBJ2-1; D is tentatively TRBD1 or TRBD2 (5 bases each). Germline CDR1 reads SGHTA; CDR2 reads FQGTGA. V lost 3 bases and J 0 bases, leaving 9 bases between the germline ends. CDR3 length: 15 residues.

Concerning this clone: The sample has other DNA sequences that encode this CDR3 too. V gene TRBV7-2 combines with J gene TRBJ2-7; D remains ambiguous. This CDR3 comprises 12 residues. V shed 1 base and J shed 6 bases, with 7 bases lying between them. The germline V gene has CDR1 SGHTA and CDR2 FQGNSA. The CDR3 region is CASSLVGAEQYF. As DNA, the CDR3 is TGTGCCAGCAGCTTAGTTGGCGCCGAGCAGTACTTC.

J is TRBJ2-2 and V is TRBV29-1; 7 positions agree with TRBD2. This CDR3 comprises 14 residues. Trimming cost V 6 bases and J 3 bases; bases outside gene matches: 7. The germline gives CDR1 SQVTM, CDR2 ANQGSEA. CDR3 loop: CSVSLAFDTGELFF. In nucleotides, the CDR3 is TGCAGCGTCTCACTAGCGTTTGACACCGGGGAGCTGTTTTTT.

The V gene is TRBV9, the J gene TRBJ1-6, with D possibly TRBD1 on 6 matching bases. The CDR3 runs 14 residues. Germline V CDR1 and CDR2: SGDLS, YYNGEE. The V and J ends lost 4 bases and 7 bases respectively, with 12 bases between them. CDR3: CASSTLDRNSPLHF. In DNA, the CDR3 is TGTGCCAGCAGCACATTAGACAGGAATTCACCCCTCCACTTT.

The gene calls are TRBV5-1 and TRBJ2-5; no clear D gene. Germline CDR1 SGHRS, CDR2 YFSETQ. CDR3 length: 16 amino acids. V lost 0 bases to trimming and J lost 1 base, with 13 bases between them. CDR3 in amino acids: CASSLGPRWGQETQYF. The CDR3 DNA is TGCGCCAGCAGCTTGGGTCCTAGGTGGGGCCAAGAGACCCAGTACTTC.

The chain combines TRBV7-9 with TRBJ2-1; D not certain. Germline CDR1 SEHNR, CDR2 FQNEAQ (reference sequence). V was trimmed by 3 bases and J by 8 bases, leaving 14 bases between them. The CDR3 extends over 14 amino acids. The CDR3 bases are TGTGCCAGCAGCTTTGGCTCAAGTGGGGATGAGCAGTTCTTC. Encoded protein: CASSFGSSGDEQFF.

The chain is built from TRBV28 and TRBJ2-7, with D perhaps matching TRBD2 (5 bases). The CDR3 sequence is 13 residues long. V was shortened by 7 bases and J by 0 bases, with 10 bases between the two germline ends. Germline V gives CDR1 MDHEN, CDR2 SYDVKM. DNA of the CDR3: TGTGCCAGCACCCTTGGGAGCTCCTACGAGCAGTACTTC. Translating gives CASTLGSSYEQYF.

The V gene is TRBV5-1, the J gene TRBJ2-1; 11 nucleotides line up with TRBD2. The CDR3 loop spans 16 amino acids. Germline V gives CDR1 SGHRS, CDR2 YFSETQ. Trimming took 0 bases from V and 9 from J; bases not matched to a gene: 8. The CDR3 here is CASSLVPASGRSEQFF. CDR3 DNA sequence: TGCGCCAGCAGCTTGGTCCCGGCTAGCGGGAGGAGTGAGCAGTTCTTC.

CDR3 sequence: CASSVVGGGLETQYF. Written as DNA, the CDR3 is TGTGCCAGCAGCGTAGTAGGGGGAGGCTTGGAGACCCAGTACTTC. V usage is TRBV9 and J usage is TRBJ2-5, with D tentatively TRBD1 or TRBD2 (6 bases each). Trimming left V 0 bases short and J 5 bases short, with 14 bases between. Per germline, CDR1 SGDLS and CDR2 YYNGEE. The CDR3 runs 15 residues.

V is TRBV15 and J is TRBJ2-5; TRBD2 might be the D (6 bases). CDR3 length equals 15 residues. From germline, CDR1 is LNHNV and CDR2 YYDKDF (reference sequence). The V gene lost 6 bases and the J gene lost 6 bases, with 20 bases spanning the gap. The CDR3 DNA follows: TGTGCCACCAGTGATCCCAAGGGAGGACATAAGACCCAGTACTTC. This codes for CATSDPKGGHKTQYF. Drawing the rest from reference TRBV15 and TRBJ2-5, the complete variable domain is DAMVIQNPRYQVTQFGKPVTLSCSQTLNHNVMYWYQQKSSQAPKLLFHYYDKDFNNEADTPDNFQSRRPNTSFCFLDIRSPGLGDTAMYLCATSDPKGGHKTQYFGPGTRLLVL.

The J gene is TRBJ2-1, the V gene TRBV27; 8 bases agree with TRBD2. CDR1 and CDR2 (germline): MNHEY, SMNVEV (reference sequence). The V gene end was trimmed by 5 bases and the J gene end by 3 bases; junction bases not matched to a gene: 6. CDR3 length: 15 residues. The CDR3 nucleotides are TGTGCCAGCAGTGCCTCAACTAGCGGCTACAATGAGCAGTTCTTC. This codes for CASSASTSGYNEQFF.

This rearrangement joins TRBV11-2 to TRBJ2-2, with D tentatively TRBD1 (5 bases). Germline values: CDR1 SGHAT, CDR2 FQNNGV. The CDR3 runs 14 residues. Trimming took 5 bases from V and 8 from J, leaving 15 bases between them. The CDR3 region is CASSRVGVTGELFF. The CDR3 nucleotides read TGTGCCAGCAGCAGGGTAGGGGTAACTGGGGAGCTGTTTTTT.

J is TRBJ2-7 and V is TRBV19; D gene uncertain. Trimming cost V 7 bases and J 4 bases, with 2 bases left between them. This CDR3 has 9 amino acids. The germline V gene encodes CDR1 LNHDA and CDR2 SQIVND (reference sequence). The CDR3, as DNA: TGTGCCAGTATGTACGAGCAGTACTTC. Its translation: CASMYEQYF.

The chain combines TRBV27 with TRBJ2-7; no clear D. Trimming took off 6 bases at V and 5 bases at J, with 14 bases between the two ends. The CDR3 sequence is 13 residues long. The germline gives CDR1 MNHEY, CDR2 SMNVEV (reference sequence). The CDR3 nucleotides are TGTGCCAGCAGCCGGGTGGGTGTCGACGAGCAGTACTTC. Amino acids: CASSRVGVDEQYF.

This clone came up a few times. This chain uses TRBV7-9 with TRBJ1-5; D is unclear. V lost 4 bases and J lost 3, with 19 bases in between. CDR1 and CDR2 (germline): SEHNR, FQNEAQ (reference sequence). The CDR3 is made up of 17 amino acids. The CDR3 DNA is TGTGCCAGCAGCTCGGTCTTGGGGATGTGGGACAATCAGCCCCAGCATTTT. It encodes CASSSVLGMWDNQPQHF.

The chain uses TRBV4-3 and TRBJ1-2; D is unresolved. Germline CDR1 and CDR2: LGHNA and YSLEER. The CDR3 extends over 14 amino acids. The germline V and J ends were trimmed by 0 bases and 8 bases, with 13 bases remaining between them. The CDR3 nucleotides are TGCGCCAGCAGCCAAGATACGTCCCGCTCGGGCTACACCTTC. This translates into CASSQDTSRSGYTF.

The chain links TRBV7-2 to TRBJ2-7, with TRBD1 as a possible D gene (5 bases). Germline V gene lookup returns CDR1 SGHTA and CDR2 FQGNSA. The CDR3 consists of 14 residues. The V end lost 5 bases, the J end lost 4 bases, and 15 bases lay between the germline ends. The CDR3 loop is CASSQGTGRYEQYF. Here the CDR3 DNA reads TGTGCCAGCAGCCAGGGAACCGGGCGGTACGAGCAGTACTTC.

CDR3 bases: TGTGCCAGCAGCCGCCGGGACCGAGTTAGTGATACGCAGTATTTT. This gives the protein CASSRRDRVSDTQYF. The chain carries TRBV7-8 and TRBJ2-3, with D possibly called TRBD1 or TRBD2 (5 bases each). Germline CDR1 is SGHVS and CDR2 is FQNEAQ. This CDR3 is built from 15 residues. Trimming cost V 5 bases and J 6 bases, with 18 bases left between them.

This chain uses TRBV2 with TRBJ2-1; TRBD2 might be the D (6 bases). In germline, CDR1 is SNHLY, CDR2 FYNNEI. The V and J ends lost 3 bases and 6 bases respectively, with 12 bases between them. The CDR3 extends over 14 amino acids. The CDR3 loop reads CASSESGALNEQFF. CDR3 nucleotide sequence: TGTGCCAGCAGTGAGTCGGGAGCTCTCAATGAGCAGTTCTTC.

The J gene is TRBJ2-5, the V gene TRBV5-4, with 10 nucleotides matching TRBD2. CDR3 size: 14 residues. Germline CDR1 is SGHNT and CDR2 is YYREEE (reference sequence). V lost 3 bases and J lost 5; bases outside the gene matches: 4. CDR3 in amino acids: CASSSPGLAETQYF. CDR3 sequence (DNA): TGTGCCAGCAGCTCGCCGGGACTAGCGGAGACCCAGTACTTC. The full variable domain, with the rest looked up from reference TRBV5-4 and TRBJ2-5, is ETGVTQSPTHLIKTRGQQVTLRCSSQSGHNTVSWYQQALGQGPQFIFQYYREEENGRGNFPPRFSGLQFPNYSSELNVNALELDDSALYLCASSSPGLAETQYFGPGTRLLVL.